These T cell receptor beta chains were read from a single sample in a study of neoadjuvant nivolumab and ipilimumab in lung cancer. Assay: immunoSEQ multiplex PCR; the TCRdb copy retains only in-frame clones and omits some. The sample has about 5,300 clones, 75% to 95% seen once. Sequencing used blood, obtained after neoadjuvant nivolumab, alone or with ipilimumab, at or shortly before surgery. These receptors all come from an adult with non-small cell lung cancer. Some clones in this sample may be carry-over from other donors' samples. Both conserved end residues are part of each CDR3. D genes are given only for firm matches. Rows may omit the clone size; those that give it use once, few, many or a size class.

D	size	V	J	CDR3	DNA
TRBD1	.	TRBV7-2	TRBJ2-7	CASKRQGADEQYF	TGTGCCAGCAAGCGACAGGGGGCCGACGAGCAGTACTTC
.	.	TRBV7-2	TRBJ2-5	CASSLGGAAETQYF	TGTGCCAGCAGCTTGGGGGGCGCGGCAGAGACCCAGTACTTC
TRBD2	.	TRBV12-5	TRBJ2-7	CASGGLAGTSGRAYEQYF	TGTGCTAGTGGTGGTCTTGCGGGGACTAGCGGGAGGGCCTACGAGCAGTACTTC
.	.	TRBV5-1	TRBJ2-1	CASSLVRFSYNEQFF	TGCGCCAGCAGCTTGGTCCGGTTTAGCTACAATGAGCAGTTCTTC
TRBD2	.	TRBV11-2	TRBJ2-7	CASSPRLAGEYYEQYF	TGTGCCAGCAGCCCAAGACTAGCGGGAGAGTACTACGAGCAGTACTTC
.	.	TRBV5-1	TRBJ2-5	CASSLNPGRETQYF	TGCGCCAGCAGCTTGAACCCAGGGCGGGAGACCCAGTACTTC
.	once	TRBV18	TRBJ1-2	CASSPPWGALPIGPGRYGYTF	TGTGCCAGCTCACCACCGTGGGGGGCGCTTCCTATCGGCCCGGGGCGCTATGGCTACACCTTC
TRBD2	.	TRBV6-5	TRBJ2-7	CASSYSLAGGPHEQYF	TGTGCCAGCAGTTACTCCCTAGCGGGAGGGCCCCACGAGCAGTACTTC
.	.	TRBV7-9	TRBJ2-7	CASSFFGRSSYEQYF	TGTGCCAGCAGCTTCTTCGGGAGAAGCTCCTACGAGCAGTACTTC
TRBD2	.	TRBV19	TRBJ2-1	CASSPGLAGGVGQFF	TGTGCCAGTAGCCCTGGACTAGCGGGAGGGGTTGGGCAGTTCTTC
TRBD1	once	TRBV9	TRBJ2-2	CASSPRQGGDTGELFF	TGTGCCAGCAGCCCCCGACAGGGTGGGGACACCGGGGAGCTGTTTTTT
.	.	TRBV5-5	TRBJ1-5	CASSRTPGPQHF	TGTGCCAGCAGCCGAACCCCGGGGCCCCAGCATTTT
TRBD2	.	TRBV5-4	TRBJ2-5	CASSPRLAGGPKTQYF	TGTGCCAGCAGCCCGCGACTAGCGGGAGGGCCAAAGACCCAGTACTTC
.	.	TRBV9	TRBJ1-5	CASSVGPANQPQHF	TGTGCCAGCAGCGTAGGGCCGGCCAATCAGCCCCAGCATTTT
.	.	TRBV6-6	TRBJ2-1	CASSYRERNDQFF	TGTGCCAGCAGTTACAGGGAACGGAACGACCAGTTCTTC
TRBD1	.	TRBV6-1	TRBJ2-7	CASSAVRGREQYF	TGTGCCAGCAGTGCTGTGAGGGGGCGCGAGCAGTACTTC
TRBD1	once	TRBV6-5	TRBJ1-5	CASSTRQGPNQPQHF	TGTGCCAGCAGTACCCGACAGGGACCCAATCAGCCCCAGCATTTT
.	.	TRBV25-1	TRBJ2-7	CASGSAGAGLSYEQYF	TGTGCCAGCGGATCTGCAGGGGCAGGTCTTTCCTACGAGCAGTACTTC
TRBD2	once	TRBV2	TRBJ2-5	CASSEAIAGAGTYQETQYF	TGTGCCAGCAGTGAAGCAATAGCGGGAGCAGGGACCTACCAAGAGACCCAGTACTTC
.	.	TRBV5-4	TRBJ2-1	CASSLDTSQSYNEQFF	TGTGCCAGCAGCTTGGATACTAGCCAGTCCTACAATGAGCAGTTCTTC
.	.	TRBV5-1	TRBJ2-7	CASSLVTTGLNEQYF	TGCGCCAGCAGCTTGGTGACCACAGGTCTAAACGAGCAGTACTTC
.	.	TRBV16	TRBJ2-7	CASSRSYEQYF	TGTGCCAGCAGCCGCTCCTACGAGCAGTACTTC
.	.	TRBV2	TRBJ2-3	CASSDGLGADTQYF	TGTGCCAGCAGTGATGGCCTAGGGGCAGATACGCAGTATTTT
.	once	TRBV14	TRBJ2-1	CASSQDLVGNEQFF	TGTGCCAGCAGCCAAGACCTGGTTGGCAATGAGCAGTTCTTC
.	once	TRBV6-1	TRBJ1-1	CASNWDPLNTEAFF	TGTGCCAGCAATTGGGATCCCTTGAACACTGAAGCTTTCTTT
TRBD2	.	TRBV7-2	TRBJ2-7	CASSLAASGSYEQYF	TGTGCCAGCAGCTTAGCGGCTAGCGGGAGCTACGAGCAGTACTTC
.	.	TRBV7-8	TRBJ2-2	CASSPRRASVSTGELFF	TGTGCCAGCAGCCCTCGGAGGGCTAGCGTAAGCACCGGGGAGCTGTTTTTT
.	.	TRBV5-6	TRBJ2-1	CASSLEAVSSYNEQFF	TGTGCCAGCAGCTTGGAGGCGGTCAGCTCCTACAATGAGCAGTTCTTC
TRBD1	.	TRBV5-1	TRBJ2-5	CASSRDRVQETQYF	TGCGCCAGCAGCCGCGACAGGGTCCAAGAGACCCAGTACTTC
TRBD1	.	TRBV10-3	TRBJ1-2	CAISGASTGGYGYTF	TGTGCCATCAGTGGTGCCTCGACAGGGGGCTATGGCTACACCTTC
.	.	TRBV19	TRBJ1-5	CASSLYKGNQPQHF	TGTGCCAGTAGCCTATATAAAGGCAATCAGCCCCAGCATTTT
.	.	TRBV6-6	TRBJ2-6	CASSYLAFGANVLTF	TGTGCCAGCAGTTACCTAGCGTTTGGGGCCAACGTCCTGACTTTC
.	.	TRBV4-1	TRBJ1-5	CASSLQVRSINQPQHF	TGCGCCAGCAGCCTCCAAGTACGCAGCATAAATCAGCCCCAGCATTTT
TRBD1	.	TRBV5-4	TRBJ1-5	CASSQDRARSPQHF	TGTGCCAGCAGCCAGGACAGGGCTAGATCGCCCCAGCATTTT